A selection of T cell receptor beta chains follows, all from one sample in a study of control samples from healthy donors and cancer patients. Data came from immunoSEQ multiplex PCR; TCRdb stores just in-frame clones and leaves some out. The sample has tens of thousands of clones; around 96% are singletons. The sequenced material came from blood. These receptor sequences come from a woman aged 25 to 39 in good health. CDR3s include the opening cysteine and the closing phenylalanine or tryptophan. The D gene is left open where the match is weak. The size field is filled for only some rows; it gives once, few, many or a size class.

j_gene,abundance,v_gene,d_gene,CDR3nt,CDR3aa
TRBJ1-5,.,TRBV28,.,TGTGCCAGCAGTACAGGGTTTGCTCAGCCCCAGCATTTT,CASSTGFAQPQHF
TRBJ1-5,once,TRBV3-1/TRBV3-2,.,TGTGCCAGCAGCCAAGACCCCGCAGGCAAAGATCAGCCCCAGCATTTT,CASSQDPAGKDQPQHF
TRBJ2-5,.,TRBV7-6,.,TGTGCCAGCAGCCAGGGGGAGACCCAGTACTTC,CASSQGETQYF
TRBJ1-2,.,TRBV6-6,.,TGTGCCAGCAGTCGATCGGGGAGTTTCGATGGCTACACCTTC,CASSRSGSFDGYTF
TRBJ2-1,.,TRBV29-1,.,TGCAGCGCCCGTGGCAATGAGCAGTTCTTC,CSARGNEQFF
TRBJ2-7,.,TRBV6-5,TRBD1,TGTGCCAGCAGGGACAGGGGGAACTCCTACGAGCAGTACTTC,CASRDRGNSYEQYF
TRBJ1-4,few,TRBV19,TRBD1,TGTGCCAGTAGTATTCCGACAGGGAGAAGGACTGGAAGTGAAAAACTGTTTTTT,CASSIPTGRRTGSEKLFF
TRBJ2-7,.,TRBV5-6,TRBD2,TGTGCCAGCAGCTGGCGGGGGACAGAGAGACTAGCGGGGGGCTACGAGCAGTACTTC,CASSWRGTERLAGGYEQYF
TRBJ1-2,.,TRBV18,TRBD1,TGTGCCAGCTCACCGCGGGACAGAGATGGCAGTGGCTACACCTTC,CASSPRDRDGSGYTF
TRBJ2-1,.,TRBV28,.,TGTGCCAGCCGACGGGACATTCCGCACAATGAGCAGTTCTTC,CASRRDIPHNEQFF
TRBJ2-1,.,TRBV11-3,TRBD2,TGTGCCAGCAGCTCCCGGGAGGAGCGCAATGAGCAGTTCTTC,CASSSREERNEQFF
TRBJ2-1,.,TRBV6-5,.,TGTGCCAGCAGTTCTACCCTGGGGGGCCACAATGAGCAGTTCTTC,CASSSTLGGHNEQFF
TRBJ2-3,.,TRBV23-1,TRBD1,TGCGCCAGCAGTCAAATCTTACAGGGGGTAGGCGCAGATACGCAGTATTTT,CASSQILQGVGADTQYF
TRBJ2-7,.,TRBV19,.,TGTGCCAGTAGTTCCTCGGACGGCTACGAGCAGTACTTC,CASSSSDGYEQYF
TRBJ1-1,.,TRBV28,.,TGTGCCAGCAGTTCACCCGACAGCTCGGAGCCTGAAGCTTTCTTT,CASSSPDSSEPEAFF
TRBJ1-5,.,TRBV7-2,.,TGTGCCAGCAGCTTAGCGGGAACGAGCAATCAGCCCCAGCATTTT,CASSLAGTSNQPQHF
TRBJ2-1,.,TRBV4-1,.,TGCGCCATCTCCCCCGCGCAGGGAGCGTACAATGAGCAGTTCTTC,CAISPAQGAYNEQFF
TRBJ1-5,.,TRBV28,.,TGTGCCAGCATCACAACCCTGGGGACCTATAGCAATCAGCCCCAGCATTTT,CASITTLGTYSNQPQHF
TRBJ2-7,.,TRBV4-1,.,TGCGCCAGCAGCCAAGATTTCCTGTCAGCCTCCCCCTACGAGCAGTACTTC,CASSQDFLSASPYEQYF
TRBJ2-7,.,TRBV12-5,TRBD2,TGTGCTAGTGGTTCGACAGCGGGAGGGTACGAGCAGTACTTC,CASGSTAGGYEQYF
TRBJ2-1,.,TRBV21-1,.,TGTGCCAGCAGACTAGCGGAGCCCAATTGGAGCTCCTACAATGAGCAGTTCTTC,CASRLAEPNWSSYNEQFF
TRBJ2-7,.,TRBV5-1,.,TGCGCCAGCAGATCCCGCAGCGCCACCTCCTACGAGCAGTACTTC,CASRSRSATSYEQYF
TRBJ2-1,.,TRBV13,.,TGTGCCAGCAGCTTAAAAGGGGCGCGGACCTACAATGAGCAGTTCTTC,CASSLKGARTYNEQFF
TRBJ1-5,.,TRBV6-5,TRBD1,TGTGCCAGCAGTCGGGACAGGGGTAGCAATCAGCCCCAGCATTTT,CASSRDRGSNQPQHF
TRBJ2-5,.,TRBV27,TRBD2,TGTGCCAGCAGTTTCAGTAGCGGGAGGGTAGAGACCCAGTACTTC,CASSFSSGRVETQYF
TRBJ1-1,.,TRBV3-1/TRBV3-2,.,TGTGCCAGCAGCCTAGCTTTTTCCGCCACTGAAGCTTTCTTT,CASSLAFSATEAFF
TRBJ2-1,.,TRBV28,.,TGTGCCAGCAGCAGGTACAATGAGCAGTTCTTC,CASSRYNEQFF
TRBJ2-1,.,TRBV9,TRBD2,TGTGCCAGCAGCGTCGAGCGGGAGAGGGATGAGCAGTTCTTC,CASSVERERDEQFF
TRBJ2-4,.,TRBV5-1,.,TGCGCCAGCAGCCTGAAACAGGGTTTAGCCAAAAACATTCAGTACTTC,CASSLKQGLAKNIQYF
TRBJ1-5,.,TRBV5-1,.,TGCGCCAGCAGCTCGGACGGCCGCGAGCAGCCCCAGCATTTT,CASSSDGREQPQHF
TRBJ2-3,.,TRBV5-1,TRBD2,TGCGCCAGCAGCGACCGGACTAGCGGGAATACGCAGTATTTT,CASSDRTSGNTQYF
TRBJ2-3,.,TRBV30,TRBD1,TGTGCCTGGTCAACAGGGGGCCTCACAGATACGCAGTATTTT,CAWSTGGLTDTQYF
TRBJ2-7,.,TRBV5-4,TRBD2,TGTGCCAGCAGTTGGACTAGCGGGAGTTCCGAGCAGTACTTC,CASSWTSGSSEQYF
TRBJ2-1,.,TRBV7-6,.,TGTGCCAGCAGCGACGAGGGTAGCTCCTACAATGAGCAGTTCTTC,CASSDEGSSYNEQFF
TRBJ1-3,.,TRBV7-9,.,TGTGCCAGCACCCAACAGGTTTCCTCTGGAAACACCATATATTTT,CASTQQVSSGNTIYF
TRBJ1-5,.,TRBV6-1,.,TGTGCCAGCAGTGAAGGTAAGGGCCAGCCCCAGCATTTT,CASSEGKGQPQHF
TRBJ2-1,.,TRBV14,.,TGTGCCAGCAGCCAATTTCCCGGGTCCAGCTCCTACAATGAGCAGTTCTTC,CASSQFPGSSSYNEQFF
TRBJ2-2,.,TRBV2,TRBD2,TGTGCCAGCAGTATAGCGGGAGCCGGGGAGCTGTTTTTT,CASSIAGAGELFF
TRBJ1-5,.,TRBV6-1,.,TGTGCCAGCAGTGAATGGCGACAGCCCCAGCATTTT,CASSEWRQPQHF
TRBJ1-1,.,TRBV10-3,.,TGTGCCACTTTGGCCAGGGCATTGGACACTGAAGCTTTCTTT,CATLARALDTEAFF
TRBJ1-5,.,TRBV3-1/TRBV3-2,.,TGTGCCAGCAGCCTTAGGGATCAGCCCCAGCATTTT,CASSLRDQPQHF
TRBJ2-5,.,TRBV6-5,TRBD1,TGTGCCAGCAGTTACCGGCGGACAGGGAGGGAGACCCAGTACTTC,CASSYRRTGRETQYF
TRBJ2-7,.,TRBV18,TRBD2,TGTGCCAGCGCGTCGGGGGGGGCCCCGATATTCGAGCAGTACTTC,CASASGGAPIFEQYF
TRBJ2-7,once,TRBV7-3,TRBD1,TGTGCCAGCAGCTTAGGGACAGGGGGCAACGAGCAGTACTTC,CASSLGTGGNEQYF
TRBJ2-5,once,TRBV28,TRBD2,TGTGCCAGCAGTTTGGGACTGGGGGGGGAGACCCAGTACTTC,CASSLGLGGETQYF
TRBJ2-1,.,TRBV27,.,TGTGCCAGCAGTTTTACCAGCGGAGCCTACAATGAGCAGTTCTTC,CASSFTSGAYNEQFF
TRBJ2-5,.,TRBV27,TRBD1,TGTGCCAGCAGTAGCCCCGGGACAGGCGAGACCCAGTACTTC,CASSSPGTGETQYF
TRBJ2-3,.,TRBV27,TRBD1,TGTGCCAGCAGTCCAACCGGGACAGGGTTTCCAGATACGCAGTATTTT,CASSPTGTGFPDTQYF
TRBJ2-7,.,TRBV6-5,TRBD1,TGTGCCAGCAGCCTAAGACAGGGCGTTTACGAGCAGTACTTC,CASSLRQGVYEQYF